This T cell receptor beta chain was observed in a study of T cells after yellow fever vaccination. Study-level information: Fractions of limited cellularity were prepared by means of SMART-Seq v4 Ultra Low Input.

This clonotype was recorded a few times. Its matching antigen is unknown. UMIs were added to TCR cDNA along with a universal primer site when it was made by 5'RACE template switching. TCRdb independently ran MiXCR on the 5' RACE reads; one entry per CDR3 protein. The sample has around 320,000 distinct CDR3 sequences; about 10% are singletons. Study-level findings and limits: A small share of clonotypes appeared in both CD4 and CD8 compartments. Reappearing after the booster were most of the clones from primary vaccination (roughly 95% CD4, approximately 85% CD8).

Per the germline V gene, CDR1 is SGHVS and CDR2 is FNYEAQ. The CDR3 sequence is 13 residues long. V was clipped by 1 base and J by 7 bases, with 7 bases between them. The clonotype originates from a man aged 18 to 30 who received the YFV17D yellow fever vaccine. The chain employs TRBV7-6 and TRBJ2-2; no definite D call. Source: CD4+ T cells sorted from PBMCs, taken 5 days after the yellow fever booster vaccination. Written as DNA, the CDR3 is TGTGCCAGCAGCTTAGGTCCGGACGGGGAGCTGTTTTTT. This encodes CASSLGPDGELFF.